The 19 T cell receptor beta chains presented below share a single source sample, sequenced in a study of blood T cell repertoires in COVID-19. Sequencing used immunoSEQ multiplex PCR; TCRdb keeps in-frame clones, though not all of them. The table records hundreds of thousands of clones, around 81% of them present only once. The sequenced sample consisted of PBMCs or T cells enriched from blood (not recorded which). These TCRs come from a man younger than 40 with acute COVID-19.

This clone was seen a few times. Germline is not matched at one junction end, which may reflect a read error. The chain's CDR3 is CASSLGQENTQAFF. In nucleotides, the CDR3 is TGTGCCAGCAGCTTGGGACAGGAGAACACTCAAGCTTTCTTT. The chain is built from TRBV5-4 and TRBJ1-1; TRBD1 is a possible D gene (6 bases). The CDR3 sequence is 14 residues long. Germline V gene data show CDR1 as SGHNT and CDR2 as YYREEE (reference sequence).

This clone came up once. The chain is built from TRBV7-9 and TRBJ2-7; D not resolved. V was cut by 5 bases and J by 3 bases, with 5 bases left in between. This CDR3 contains 11 residues. Germline V CDR1 and CDR2: SEHNR, FQNEAQ (reference sequence). The CDR3 nucleotides are TGTGCCAGCAGCCCCTACTACGAGCAGTACTTC. Translating it yields CASSPYYEQYF. The full variable domain, rest sourced from reference TRBV7-9 and TRBJ2-7, is DTGVSQNPRHKITKRGQNVTFRCDPISEHNRLYWYRQTLGQGPEFLTYFQNEAQLEKSRLLSDRFSAERPKGSFSTLEIQRTEQGDSAMYLCASSPYYEQYFGPGTRLTVT.

The rearrangement joins TRBV7-6 to TRBJ2-5; no reliable D call. CDR1 and CDR2 from the germline V gene are SGHVS and FNYEAQ. The CDR3 is 13 residues long. V lost 2 bases and J lost 5, with 9 bases in between. In DNA, the CDR3 is TGTGCCAGCAGCTTAATCCGGTGGGAGACCCAGTACTTC. Translated, it gives CASSLIRWETQYF.

The CDR3 spells CASSGQQGYMGGYTF. The CDR3 DNA sequence: TGTGCCAGCAGTGGACAACAGGGGTATATGGGTGGCTACACCTTC. The chain couples TRBV2 to TRBJ1-2; 7 nucleotides line up with TRBD1. With 4 bases clipped from V and 7 bases from J, the junction kept 12 bases outside the gene matches. CDR1 and CDR2 (germline): SNHLY, FYNNEI. The CDR3 runs 15 residues.

The rearrangement uses TRBV2 and TRBJ1-1; D ambiguous. V lost 8 bases and J 1 base, leaving 11 bases between the germline ends. Germline V gene data show CDR1 as SNHLY and CDR2 as FYNNEI. CDR3 length: 13 amino acids. The CDR3 region is CASELDKNTEAFF. The CDR3, as DNA: TGTGCCAGCGAGTTAGACAAGAACACTGAAGCTTTCTTT.

This clone occurred a few times. The CDR3 DNA reads TGTGCCAGCAGTTTTACGGGGAACACTGAAGCTTTCTTT. Protein product: CASSFTGNTEAFF. The V and J genes are TRBV27 and TRBJ1-1; no clear D. V was clipped by 3 bases and J by 1 base, with 6 bases between them. The V gene's germline CDR1 is MNHEY and CDR2 SMNVEV (reference sequence). CDR3 length equals 13 residues.

This clone was counted only a few times. V is TRBV6-5 and J is TRBJ2-2; the match to TRBD1 covers 7 bases. Trimming at V came to 6 bases and at J to 1 base, leaving 5 bases not matched to a gene. This CDR3 spans 15 amino acids. The germline V gene has CDR1 MNHEY and CDR2 SVGAGI. The CDR3 loop is CASRRDSWNTGELFF. The CDR3 DNA reads TGTGCCAGCAGACGGGACAGCTGGAACACCGGGGAGCTGTTTTTT.

The chain's CDR3 is CASSRKAGVSTDTQYF. The CDR3 coding sequence is TGTGCCAGCAGCCGGAAAGCGGGGGTCTCCACAGATACGCAGTATTTT. The genes are TRBV3-1 (or the pseudogene TRBV3-2) and TRBJ2-3, with TRBD2 matching 8 bases. Trimming took 4 bases from V and 2 from J; bases not matched to a gene: 8. Germline V gene sequence: CDR1 LGHDT, CDR2 YNNKEL (reference sequence). The CDR3 has 16 amino acids.

The chain has TRBV27 and TRBJ1-1, with D possibly being TRBD1 (6 bases). Germline V lookup: CDR1 MNHEY, CDR2 SMNVEV (reference sequence). Trimming removed 8 bases at V and 1 base at J, with 17 bases between. The CDR3 sequence is 15 residues long. The chain's CDR3 is CASSQRGARNTEAFF. The CDR3, as DNA: TGTGCCAGCTCCCAGCGGGGGGCCAGGAACACTGAAGCTTTCTTT.

The chain carries TRBV2 and TRBJ2-7, with D possibly matching TRBD2 (5 bases). Deletions cut 4 bases from V and 1 base from J, with 14 bases between. The CDR3 consists of 15 residues. CDR1 SNHLY and CDR2 FYNNEI come from the germline V gene. This CDR3 reads CASSGESLGSYEQYF. As DNA, the CDR3 is TGTGCCAGCAGTGGGGAGTCGCTAGGGTCCTACGAGCAGTACTTC. The full variable domain, completed using reference TRBV2 and TRBJ2-7, is EPEVTQTPSHQVTQMGQEVILRCVPISNHLYFYWYRQILGQKVEFLVSFYNNEISEKSEIFDDQFSVERPDGSNFTLKIRSTKLEDSAMYFCASSGESLGSYEQYFGPGTRLTVT.

The rearrangement joins TRBV5-4 to TRBJ1-3; no firm D call. Germline CDR1 SGHNT, CDR2 YYREEE (reference sequence). CDR3 size: 13 residues. The DNA of the CDR3 is TGTGTAGGCGGGTCACTCTCTGGAAACACCATATATTTT. Residues: CVGGSLSGNTIYF. Together with reference TRBV5-4 and TRBJ1-3, the CDR3 gives the full variable domain: ETGVTQSPTHLIKTRGQQVTLRCSSQSGHNTVSWYQQALGQGPQFIFQYYREEENGRGNFPPRFSGLQFPNYSSELNVNALELDDSALYLCVGGSLSGNTIYFGEGSWLTVV.

CDR3 DNA sequence: TGTGCCAGCAGCGTAGCGGGGGACACTGAAGCTTTCTTT. It codes for CASSVAGDTEAFF. The chain carries TRBV9 and TRBJ1-1, with D possibly TRBD1 on 5 matching bases. The CDR3 is 13 amino acids. V was trimmed by 0 bases and J by 3 bases, leaving 6 bases between them. The germline gives CDR1 SGDLS, CDR2 YYNGEE.

This chain links TRBV28 with TRBJ1-6; D gene ambiguous. The CDR3 sequence is 16 residues long. V lost 4 bases, J lost 6 bases, and 16 bases lay in between. Germline V CDR1 and CDR2: MDHEN, SYDVKM. The CDR3, as DNA: TGTGCCAGCAGTTCCGGGGTTGGAGGGATTAATTCACCCCTCCACTTT. It encodes CASSSGVGGINSPLHF.

The chain couples TRBV28 to TRBJ1-3; 9 bases line up with TRBD1. CDR1 MDHEN and CDR2 SYDVKM come from the germline V gene. The CDR3 consists of 18 residues. V trimming: 3 bases; J trimming: 2 bases; junction bases outside the gene matches: 11. The CDR3 reads CASSFSTGGLGTGNTIYF. The CDR3 DNA is TGTGCCAGCAGTTTCTCGACAGGGGGGCTCGGAACTGGAAACACCATATATTTT.

The V gene is TRBV14, the J gene TRBJ2-6; tentative D call: TRBD1 (5 bases). This CDR3 has 18 amino acids. Trimming took 1 base from V and 1 from J, leaving 14 bases between them. The germline V gene has CDR1 SGHDN and CDR2 FVKESK. The CDR3 here is CASSQVDSFLSGANVLTF. The CDR3 nucleotides read TGTGCCAGCAGCCAAGTCGACAGTTTTTTATCTGGGGCCAACGTCCTGACTTTC.

This clone was picked up a small number of times. The gene calls are TRBV2 and TRBJ2-3; possible D gene TRBD2, 5 bases. Per the germline V gene, CDR1 is SNHLY and CDR2 is FYNNEI. The CDR3 is 14 amino acids. V was cut by 3 bases and J by 2 bases, with 9 bases left in between. The CDR3 region is CASSDREITDTQYF. The CDR3 bases are TGTGCCAGCAGTGATAGGGAGATCACAGATACGCAGTATTTT.

V is TRBV7-9 and J is TRBJ1-1; 8 nucleotides align to TRBD1. The germline V gene encodes CDR1 SEHNR and CDR2 FQNEAQ (reference sequence). After removal of 5 bases from V and 0 bases from J, the junction contained 5 bases not matched to a gene. The CDR3 is 15 amino acids. Here the CDR3 reads CASSSPGGVNTEAFF. DNA of the CDR3: TGTGCCAGCAGCAGTCCAGGGGGCGTGAACACTGAAGCTTTCTTT.

The genes are TRBV28 and TRBJ1-2, with D possibly matching TRBD1 (6 bases). CDR3 size: 15 residues. Germline V gives CDR1 MDHEN, CDR2 SYDVKM. V lost 6 bases, J lost 8 bases, and 22 bases lay in between. CDR3 DNA sequence: TGTGCCAGCAGGGATTGGGGCAGGGGAACGGAAGGCTACACCTTC. It codes for CASRDWGRGTEGYTF.

The genes are TRBV10-3 and TRBJ2-7, with TRBD2 matching 7 bases. In germline, CDR1 is ENHRY, CDR2 SYGVKD. J lost 5 bases, V lost 6 bases, and 1 base had no gene match. The CDR3 runs to 11 residues. CDR3: CAIRGGNEQYF. The CDR3 coding sequence is TGTGCCATCAGGGGGGGGAACGAGCAGTACTTC.